The sequence of this T cell receptor (beta chain) was determined in a study of post-analysis software for immune sequencing data. Study information: Multiple sclerosis in the patients followed relapsing-remitting, secondary progressive and progressive-relapsing courses.

Germline values: CDR1 MGHRA, CDR2 YSYEKL. The CDR3 has 17 residues. V lost 4 bases, J lost 0 bases, and 11 bases stayed unmatched. Unique molecular identifiers were present in the TCR beta cDNA libraries. TCRdb passed the PCR reads through MiXCR, listing each CDR3 protein once. The sample contains 800,000 to 950,000 distinct CDR3 sequences, approximately 57% of which appear only once. Findings of the study overall: Patients carried roughly five TRBV segments more frequently than controls did, and TRBV5-6, TRBV5-1 and TRBV20-1 were among them.

About this clonotype: What it recognizes is unknown.

The source is a girl under 18 with multiple sclerosis. The sequenced material came from blood. The chain links TRBV4-1 to TRBJ1-1; 7 bases match TRBD1. The CDR3 bases are TGCGCCAGCAGCCCTACCCCGAGACAGGGTTTGAACACTGAAGCTTTCTTT. Translated, it gives CASSPTPRQGLNTEAFF.